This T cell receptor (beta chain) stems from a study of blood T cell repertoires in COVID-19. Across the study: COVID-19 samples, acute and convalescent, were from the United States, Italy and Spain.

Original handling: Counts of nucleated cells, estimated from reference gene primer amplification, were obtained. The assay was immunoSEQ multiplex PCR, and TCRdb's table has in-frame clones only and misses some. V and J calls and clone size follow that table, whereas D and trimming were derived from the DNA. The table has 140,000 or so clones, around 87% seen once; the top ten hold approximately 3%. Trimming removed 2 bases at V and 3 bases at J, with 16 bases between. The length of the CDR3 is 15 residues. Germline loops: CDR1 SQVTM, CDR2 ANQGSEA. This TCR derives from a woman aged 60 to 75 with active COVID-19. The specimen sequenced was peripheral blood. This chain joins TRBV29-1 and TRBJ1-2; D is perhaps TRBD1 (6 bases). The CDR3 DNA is TGCAGCGTTGAATCATTAACAGGGCCTTACTATGGCTACACCTTC. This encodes CSVESLTGPYYGYTF.